The present T cell receptor beta chain was sequenced within a study of T cells in Graves' hyperthyroidism and ophthalmopathy (dated by TCRdb to about 2019). Broadly, across the study: Peripheral blood samples were taken at the time of initial diagnosis, prior to any treatment. Thyroid tissue and blood T-cell repertoires from roughly 6 Graves' hyperthyroidism patients were also compared in the study. TCR V-J signatures able to tell the groups apart were searched for in a discovery cohort of 95 to 100 patients, of whom under 45 had Graves' ophthalmopathy and more than 55 had stable Graves' hyperthyroidism. Prospective prediction of ophthalmopathy was tested in an independent validation cohort of 18 to 20 hyperthyroidism patients and 15 to 17 patients who later progressed to ophthalmopathy. Following sampling, methimazole starting at 30 mg daily was given to hyperthyroidism patients, and high-dose intravenous methylprednisolone was given to ophthalmopathy patients. The paper describes TCR Vbeta CDR3 sequencing of 135 peripheral blood samples, made up of 43 ophthalmopathy patients, around 78 hyperthyroidism patients and 17 progressor patients. The roughly 100 discovery patients were divided at random into training and test sets in a 7:3 ratio. The study at large found these results: No statistical method was used to fix the sample size in advance, and group allocation was not hidden from the investigators. In cross-validation, a model built on a 13 V-J signature told ophthalmopathy apart from stable hyperthyroidism with 87.88% sensitivity and about 81% specificity, and in testing the same model reached 80%/75%. In validation, the model predicted progression to ophthalmopathy with approximately 71% sensitivity and around 72% specificity, a median of about six months before onset. Blood samples also contained most of the expanded thyroid clonotypes (frequency above 0.001), which suggests that blood repertoires may reflect thyroid immune responses.

The TCR beta CDR3 regions were amplified from RNA transcripts. A first-round RT-PCR of the TCR CDR3 used the HTBI primer set with the Qiagen OneStep RT-PCR kit. A second multiplex PCR round built the libraries, followed by size selection and purification. The libraries were sequenced on an Illumina HiSeq2000 using paired-end 100 bp reads. Concerning the study's data processing: SOAPnuke was used to process the raw data, with reads discarded if the reads contained adapters or uncalled bases, had a mean Phred below 15, or lacked an exact constant-primer or identifier match. COPE v1.2.5 was used to merge the high-quality paired reads, and each unique nucleotide sequence was defined as a clonotype. Clonotypes were aligned to IMGT TRBV, TRBD and TRBJ reference segments using MiTCR v1.1. Analysis was restricted to V-J combinations with a frequency above 0.0001, which covered roughly 99% of repertoires. The TCS score was defined as F50 (clonal expansion) divided by E x V (chaos), with BLOSUM62-based TCRdist calculated between CDR3 peptides within each V-J. Welch's t-statistics and random forest reduced 450 to 600 V-J features to around 14, which were used in a naive Bayes classifier (R e1071). TCRdb applied fastp at Q25 and MiXCR to the public reads, then kept only in-frame beta chains. Under each unique CDR3 protein, matching rows form one entry showing the most common genes and DNA. These V and J calls originate from TCRdb's pipeline instead of the authors' own analysis. For this sample the table gives over 650,000 distinct CDR3 sequences, of which about a sixth were detected only once. Approximately 8% of the sample is in the top ten clones.

Stable Graves' hyperthyroidism was defined as the absence of progression to ophthalmopathy over 18 months of follow-up. The hyperthyroidism patients were between 18 and 65 years old and newly diagnosed, with a disease duration of less than 2 months. The study excluded patients with uncontrolled infections, other autoimmune diseases, pregnancy or lactation. Clinical symptoms, serum thyroxine and TRAb, thyroid ultrasound, and orbital computed tomography formed the basis for the diagnoses. PBMCs were separated from 8 to 10 ml of fresh peripheral blood using Ficoll-Paque density gradient centrifugation. Total RNA was extracted with Trizol reagent, and quality was checked on an Agilent 2100 Bioanalyzer. As to this clonotype: Its antigen is not yet known. A read error is possible here, since a much larger clone lies one base away.

CDR1 SQVTM and CDR2 ANQGSEA are derived from the germline V gene. The CDR3 runs 13 residues from the cysteine to the phenylalanine. The DNA shown is the 39-base CDR3, in frame from base 1. Material for sequencing was blood. The chain is assembled from TRBV29-1 and TRBJ2-1, with no D gene named confidently. This clonotype originated in a man aged 18 to 30 with Graves' hyperthyroidism. The DNA sequence is TGCAGCATTGACACCTACTCCTACAATGAGCAGTTCTTC. Translated, it gives CSIDTYSYNEQFF.